These 5 T cell receptor beta chains were all obtained from the same sample, sequenced in a study of human T cells and chemical hapten exposure. Described time point: patch test 1, 2 weeks after DPC sensitization. Treatment indicated: therapeutic diphenylcyclopropenone sensitization with weekly scalp DPC. TCRdb ran MiXCR on the RACE reads and lists one entry per CDR3 protein. The sample carries just under 350,000 distinct CDR3 sequences, approximately 6.3% recorded once. Material: whole blood, obtained in connection with sensitization to the hapten diphenylcyclopropenone (DPC). These receptors were obtained from a woman aged 18-29 years with alopecia areata. Some clones in this sample may be carry-over from other donors' samples.

There are many counts of this clonotype. This chain connects TRBV12-3 or TRBV12-4 to TRBJ2-1, with TRBD1 identical over 8 bases. The CDR3 loop spans 14 amino acids. Trimming cost V 6 bases and J 9 bases; bases outside gene matches: 10. The CDR3 loop reads CASSPDRGWSEQFF. In DNA form, the CDR3 reads TGTGCCAGCAGCCCCGACAGGGGCTGGAGTGAGCAGTTCTTC.

This clonotype was counted between two and nine times. V usage is TRBV12-3 or TRBV12-4 and J usage is TRBJ2-7; possible D gene TRBD1, 6 bases. The CDR3 runs to 14 residues. V lost 6 bases to trimming and J lost 0 bases, with 12 bases between them. The CDR3 bases are TGTGCCAGCAGATTGTGGGGGCCCTCCTACGAGCAGTACTTC. Protein sequence: CASRLWGPSYEQYF.

This chain joins TRBV20-1 and TRBJ2-1; 11 bases are a match to TRBD2. Germline CDR1 is DFQATT and CDR2 is SNEGSKA (reference sequence). V shed 5 bases, J shed 6 bases, and the junction held 9 bases outside the gene matches. This CDR3 region has 15 residues. CDR3 DNA: TGCAGTGCTCATAGACTAGCGGGACACGGCAATGAGCAGTTCTTC. As protein: CSAHRLAGHGNEQFF.

This clonotype was counted many times. V usage is TRBV19 and J usage is TRBJ2-1, with 10 positions matching TRBD2. The V and J ends lost 7 bases and 2 bases, in that order; junction bases with no gene match: 5. The CDR3 runs to 15 residues. The V gene's germline CDR1 is LNHDA and CDR2 SQIVND (reference sequence). The CDR3 coding sequence is TGTGCCAGTAACCCAGCGGGGGGGACCTACAATGAGCAGTTCTTC. It specifies CASNPAGGTYNEQFF.

Many counts were recorded for this clonotype. V gene TRBV7-6 combines with J gene TRBJ1-1; D may be TRBD1 (5 bases). The CDR3 consists of 14 residues. V was pared by 1 base and J by 1 base, with 7 bases between. Looked up from germline, CDR1 is SGHVS and CDR2 is FNYEAQ. In DNA form, the CDR3 reads TGTGCCAGCAGCTTAGGGGGGAGGAACACTGAAGCTTTCTTT. This translates into CASSLGGRNTEAFF. The full variable domain, its missing parts supplied by reference TRBV7-6 and TRBJ1-1, is GAGVSQSPRYKVTKRGQDVALRCDPISGHVSLYWYRQALGQGPEFLTYFNYEAQQDKSGLPNDRFSAERPEGSISTLTIQRTEQRDSAMYRCASSLGGRNTEAFFGQGTRLTVV.